The T cell receptor beta chain under discussion was sequenced for a study of T cell responses to AZD1222 COVID-19 vaccine. This CDR3 is built from 13 residues. V was cut by 6 bases and J by 7 bases, with 12 bases left in between. The repertoire was sequenced with immunoSEQ multiplex PCR; TCRdb's copy has only in-frame clones and lacks some. The data contain over 120,000 clones, about 91% of them seen just once; the ten biggest clones take up 1.5% to 2%. The receptor was derived from an adult in good health. V and J are TRBV12-3 or TRBV12-4 and TRBJ2-2; D may be TRBD2 (6 bases). Sequenced material: peripheral blood, taken on day 0 of AZD1222 vaccination. The CDR3 protein is CASRPSVGGELFF. The CDR3 nucleotides are TGTGCCAGCAGACCTAGCGTGGGCGGGGAGCTGTTTTTT.